This TCR beta chain was recovered during a study of blood T cell repertoires in COVID-19. The CDR3 is made up of 16 amino acids. V dropped 0 bases and J dropped 6; count of bases not matched to a gene: 9. Germline V gene data show CDR1 as KGHSH and CDR2 as LQKENI. Participant-reported clinical history was the basis for cohort assignment. This clone appeared a single time. Per the original data handling: Reference gene primer amplification gave estimated nucleated cell counts. Here immunoSEQ multiplex PCR was the method, and the copy in TCRdb shows in-frame clones only, minus some. The D gene and trimming were derived from the DNA, and the V and J assignments and clone size from that table. The data show approximately 350,000 clones, roughly 87% seen once.

The sequence was obtained from a woman in her forties or fifties who had recovered from COVID-19. Sequenced sample: PBMCs or T cells enriched from blood (not recorded which). This chain connects TRBV18 to TRBJ1-1; TRBD1 matches at 8 bases. This CDR3 is CASSPPMRQGFPEAFF. The CDR3 DNA sequence: TGTGCCAGCTCACCACCGATGAGACAGGGGTTCCCTGAAGCTTTCTTT. The full variable domain, completed using reference TRBV18 and TRBJ1-1, is NAGVMQNPRHLVRRRGQEARLRCSPMKGHSHVYWYRQLPEEGLKFMVYLQKENIIDESGMPKERFSAEFPKEGPSILRIQQVVRGDSAAYFCASSPPMRQGFPEAFFGQGTRLTVV.